Shown below are 32 T cell receptor beta chains from a single sample sequenced in a study of PD-L1 blockade in urothelial cancer. Time point described: peripheral blood 6 weeks after treatment start. Produced via immunoSEQ multiplex PCR; TCRdb's table is partial and in-frame only. Of around 50,000 clones listed, about 85% were seen once; the top ten hold 1.9%. Sequenced here: PBMCs, sampled around atezolizumab (anti-PD-L1) treatment. These receptors originate from a man aged 45-65 years with urothelial cancer.

The count of this clone is one. The chain combines TRBV5-6 with TRBJ1-5; 8 bases align to TRBD1. CDR3 length: 13 amino acids. V was clipped by 4 bases and J by 4 bases; unmatched bases: 1. Per germline, CDR1 SGHDT and CDR2 YYEEEE. The CDR3 protein is CASSRTGNQPQHF. The CDR3 DNA is TGTGCCAGCAGCCGGACAGGGAATCAGCCCCAGCATTTT.

The V and J genes are TRBV5-1 and TRBJ2-2; 7 nucleotides align to TRBD2. The CDR3 has 16 amino acids. Germline V gives CDR1 SGHRS, CDR2 YFSETQ. Trimming cost V 0 bases and J 4 bases; bases outside gene matches: 6. As DNA, the CDR3 is TGCGCCAGCAGCTTGGAGGGAGGGACCATCACCGGGGAGCTGTTTTTT. This translates into CASSLEGGTITGELFF.

This rearrangement joins TRBV5-1 to TRBJ2-5; 8 bases fit TRBD1. CDR1 and CDR2 from the germline V gene are SGHRS and YFSETQ. This CDR3 has 14 amino acids. The V segment lost 1 base and the J segment 3 bases; nucleotides outside the gene matches: 2. CDR3 DNA: TGCGCCAGCAGCTTGACAGGGGGTAAAGAGACCCAGTACTTC. Translation: CASSLTGGKETQYF.

The chain carries TRBV6-5 and TRBJ1-2, with 10 bases aligning to TRBD1. Per the germline V gene, CDR1 is MNHEY and CDR2 is SVGAGI. The CDR3 runs 15 residues. The trim removed 5 bases at V and 6 bases at J, leaving 9 bases unmatched. This CDR3 is CASSRPGTGVHGYTF. DNA of the CDR3: TGTGCCAGCAGTAGGCCCGGGACAGGGGTACATGGCTACACCTTC.

This clone was counted a single time. This rearrangement joins TRBV6-5 to TRBJ1-3; 9 nucleotides align to TRBD1. There are 15 residues in the CDR3. Germline V CDR1 and CDR2: MNHEY, SVGAGI. V trimming: 5 bases; J trimming: 7 bases; junction bases outside the gene matches: 9. In nucleotides, the CDR3 is TGTGCCAGCAGTGGACGGGACAGGGTTGGTAACACCATATATTTT. Its protein is CASSGRDRVGNTIYF.

This clone was picked up one time. The rearrangement uses TRBV19 and TRBJ2-1, with 7 bases that match TRBD1. V lost 5 bases and J lost 0; bases outside the gene matches: 4. Germline assignment: CDR1 LNHDA and CDR2 SQIVND (reference sequence). The CDR3 loop spans 15 amino acids. The CDR3 bases are TGTGCCAGTAGTCAGGACAGGAGCTCCTACAATGAGCAGTTCTTC. This gives the protein CASSQDRSSYNEQFF.

The V call is TRBV6-5, the J call TRBJ2-2; D unclear. Germline V CDR1 and CDR2: MNHEY, SVGAGI. V gave up 7 bases and J gave up 2 bases, with 8 bases separating them. This CDR3 is built from 13 residues. The CDR3 is CASTLPNTGELFF. The CDR3 DNA reads TGTGCCAGCACCCTTCCCAACACCGGGGAGCTGTTTTTT.

The chain uses TRBV11-2 and TRBJ2-6; the D gene is possibly TRBD1 (5 bases). Trimming stripped 2 bases from V and 0 bases from J, with 17 bases between. CDR3 size: 19 residues. Germline V gives CDR1 SGHAT, CDR2 FQNNGV. The CDR3 DNA is TGTGCCAGCAGCTTAAGAGTTGGGCAGGGTGCCTCTGGGGCCAACGTCCTGACTTTC. This translates into CASSLRVGQGASGANVLTF.

V gene TRBV12-5 combines with J gene TRBJ2-2, with TRBD1 matching 7 bases. The J segment lost 10 bases and the V segment lost 6 bases, leaving 14 bases of the junction unmatched. The CDR3 has 15 amino acids. Germline V gene sequence: CDR1 LGHNT, CDR2 FRNRAP. As DNA, the CDR3 is TGTGCTAGTGGCCCAGGGACAGTGATATTCGAGGAGCTGTTTTTT. This codes for CASGPGTVIFEELFF.

This rearrangement joins TRBV6-1 to TRBJ1-5; a possible D gene is TRBD1 (5 bases). This CDR3 comprises 15 residues. Germline V gene data show CDR1 as MNHNS and CDR2 as SASEGT. V was shortened by 3 bases and J by 5 bases, with 14 bases between the two germline ends. The CDR3 protein is CASSETAPGDQPQHF. Written as DNA, the CDR3 is TGTGCCAGCAGTGAGACAGCCCCGGGAGATCAGCCCCAGCATTTT.

The chain carries TRBV6-5 and TRBJ2-7; D unclear. The CDR3 extends over 12 amino acids. Trimming shortened V by 2 bases and J by 4 bases, and 6 bases separated the two germline ends. Germline CDR1 MNHEY, CDR2 SVGAGI. CDR3 DNA sequence: TGTGCCAGCAGTTACACACTATACGAGCAGTACTTC. Protein sequence: CASSYTLYEQYF.

The J gene is TRBJ2-1, the V gene TRBV7-8; TRBD2 aligns across 8 bases. CDR3 length equals 16 residues. Per germline, CDR1 SGHVS and CDR2 FQNEAQ. V shed 4 bases, J shed 8 bases, and the junction held 13 bases outside the gene matches. CDR3 in amino acids: CASSSLTSASTHEQFF. Written as DNA, the CDR3 is TGTGCCAGCAGCTCGCTGACTAGCGCCAGTACCCATGAGCAGTTCTTC.

J is TRBJ1-2 and V is TRBV27; 7 bases fit TRBD1. CDR1 is MNHEY and CDR2 is SMNVEV in the germline V gene (reference sequence). The length of the CDR3 is 14 residues. The V segment lost 3 bases and the J segment 5 bases; nucleotides outside the gene matches: 6. CDR3 protein: CASSFPTGPYGYTF. The CDR3 DNA follows: TGTGCCAGCAGTTTCCCGACAGGGCCTTATGGCTACACCTTC.

This clone was counted only a few times. The chain employs TRBV30 and TRBJ1-2; tentatively, D is TRBD1 (5 bases). There are 12 residues in the CDR3. From germline, CDR1 is GTSNPN and CDR2 SVGIG (reference sequence). Deletions cut 8 bases from V and 4 bases from J, with 14 bases between. CDR3 coding DNA: TGTGCCGGAAACAGGATTGGCTATGGCTACACCTTC. This gives the protein CAGNRIGYGYTF.

The chain recombines TRBV5-6 with TRBJ1-6; no firm D call. There are 18 residues in the CDR3. V dropped 2 bases and J dropped 6 bases, with 21 bases sitting between them. Germline CDR1 is SGHDT and CDR2 is YYEEEE. The CDR3 here is CASSFDSGFDPINSPLHF. CDR3 in DNA: TGTGCCAGCAGCTTCGACTCCGGGTTCGACCCCATTAATTCACCCCTCCACTTT.

The CDR3 protein is CASSLGGRETQYF. CDR3 sequence (DNA): TGTGCCAGCAGCTTAGGGGGGCGAGAGACCCAGTACTTC. V gene TRBV11-2 combines with J gene TRBJ2-5; D perhaps matches TRBD1 (6 bases). Looked up from germline, CDR1 is SGHAT and CDR2 is FQNNGV. There are 13 residues in the CDR3. Trimming pared 1 base from V and 4 bases from J, leaving 7 bases between.

With respect to this clone: At one end, the junction sequence differs from germline, possibly due to a read error. This chain links TRBV4-3 with TRBJ1-3; D is possibly TRBD1 (5 bases). Germline CDR1 reads LGHNA; CDR2 reads YSLEER. The CDR3 extends over 18 amino acids. The CDR3 here is CASSQDTLRGILGNTIYF. CDR3 sequence (DNA): TGCGCCAGCAGTCAAGACACTCTGCGGGGGATTCTGGGAAACACCATATATTTT.

The chain joins TRBV6-5 to TRBJ2-1, with D tentatively TRBD1 (6 bases). The CDR3 length is 13 residues. Germline V gene data show CDR1 as MNHEY and CDR2 as SVGAGI. Trimming stripped 0 bases from V and 12 bases from J, with 12 bases between. This chain's CDR3 is CASSYSLRGGQFF. In nucleotides, the CDR3 is TGTGCCAGCAGTTACTCTTTGCGAGGGGGGCAGTTCTTC.

On this clone: It is unclear where the CDR3 begins or ends on the DNA, so no DNA is shown, and the CDR3 is as TCRdb lists it. The chain links TRBV21-1 to TRBJ2-7; the listed D gene, TRBD1, was not tested against the DNA. TRBV21-1 is tagged as a pseudogene. The CDR3 is made up of 22 amino acids, end residues included. This CDR3 reads CASSKEGWATGNSPPDSYEQYF.

The CDR3 region has the DNA TGTGCCAGCAGGTCTGGGACAGCCGACGAGCAGTACTTC. Amino acids: CASRSGTADEQYF. The genes are TRBV5-4 and TRBJ2-7; the match to TRBD1 covers 7 bases. The CDR3 totals 13 residues. Germline V CDR1 and CDR2: SGHNT, YYREEE (reference sequence). Unmatched junction bases numbered 7, after V lost 5 bases and J lost 5 bases.

The J gene is TRBJ2-2, the V gene TRBV12-5; weak D call: TRBD1 (6 bases). CDR1 LGHNT and CDR2 FRNRAP come from the germline V gene. V was shortened by 7 bases and J by 2 bases, with 11 bases between the two germline ends. CDR3 length: 14 amino acids. CDR3 sequence (DNA): TGTGCTAGTGCGCAGACAGGAAACACCGGGGAGCTGTTTTTT. Its protein product is CASAQTGNTGELFF.

The chain's CDR3 is CASSEAGYWGGTSPDTQYF. CDR3 bases: TGTGCCAGCAGTGAAGCAGGTTATTGGGGTGGGACTAGCCCAGATACGCAGTATTTT. The chain recombines TRBV6-1 with TRBJ2-3, with 9 bases aligning to TRBD2. Germline loops: CDR1 MNHNS, CDR2 SASEGT. Trimming at V came to 0 bases and at J to 4 bases, leaving 14 bases not matched to a gene. This CDR3 is 19 amino acids long.

The genes are TRBV5-1 and TRBJ1-3; no reliable D call. V was pared by 5 bases and J by 0 bases, with 12 bases between. CDR1 is SGHRS and CDR2 is YFSETQ in the germline V gene. CDR3 size: 15 residues. The CDR3 DNA reads as TGCGCCAGCAGTCGCGAAGGGAGCTCTGGAAACACCATATATTTT. It translates to CASSREGSSGNTIYF.

This chain links TRBV6-4 with TRBJ1-5; D not certain. Germline loops: CDR1 MRHNA, CDR2 SNTAGT. The V and J ends lost 2 bases and 6 bases respectively, with 14 bases between them. The CDR3 totals 15 residues. CDR3 region: CASSDPSDRLQPQHF. CDR3 nucleotides: TGTGCCAGCAGTGACCCATCTGACCGACTTCAGCCCCAGCATTTT.

The chain carries TRBV4-3 and TRBJ2-4; 9 bases fit TRBD2. The CDR3 is 18 residues long. V lost 0 bases and J lost 6; bases outside the gene matches: 12. Germline V lookup: CDR1 LGHNA, CDR2 YSLEER. This chain's CDR3 is CASSQEPLAGLGGNIQYF. Here the CDR3 DNA reads TGCGCCAGCAGCCAAGAACCCCTAGCGGGGTTGGGGGGAAACATTCAGTACTTC.

The V and J genes are TRBV30 and TRBJ2-7, with 9 bases matching TRBD1. The CDR3 is 14 amino acids. Germline CDR1 reads GTSNPN; CDR2 reads SVGIG (reference sequence). Losses at the gene ends were 5 bases for V and 4 bases for J; bases not matched to a gene: 9. In DNA, the CDR3 is TGTGCCTGGGGGGTAGGGACAGGGAGTTACGAGCAGTACTTC. Its translation: CAWGVGTGSYEQYF. Full variable domain (missing parts from reference TRBV30 and TRBJ2-7): SQTIHQWPATLVQPVGSPLSLECTVEGTSNPNLYWYRQAAGRGLQLLFYSVGIGQISSEVPQNLSASRPQDRQFILSSKKLLLSDSGFYLCAWGVGTGSYEQYFGPGTRLTVT.

The V call is TRBV18, the J call TRBJ2-5, with TRBD1 matching 10 bases. J was trimmed by 0 bases and V by 6 bases; bases with no gene match: 7. Germline V lookup: CDR1 KGHSH, CDR2 LQKENI. The CDR3 contains 16 residues. The DNA for the CDR3 is TGTGCCAGCTCCCCCGGGACAGGGGTCCACCAAGAGACCCAGTACTTC. Amino acids: CASSPGTGVHQETQYF.

V gene TRBV6-6 combines with J gene TRBJ1-2, with 7 positions matching TRBD1. The CDR3 consists of 16 residues. The junction had 9 bases not matched to a gene; V was cut back by 2 bases and J by 3 bases. From germline, CDR1 is MNHNY and CDR2 SVGAGI (reference sequence). In nucleotides, the CDR3 is TGTGCCAGCAGTTACATGACAGGGAATGCGGACTATGGCTACACCTTC. Translating it yields CASSYMTGNADYGYTF.

There are a few counts of this clone. The chain carries TRBV19 and TRBJ2-1, with D perhaps TRBD1 (6 bases). CDR1 is LNHDA and CDR2 is SQIVND in the germline V gene (reference sequence). The CDR3 runs 14 residues. V lost 3 bases and J 7 bases, leaving 13 bases between the germline ends. This chain's CDR3 is CASSILAGENEQFF. The CDR3 DNA reads TGTGCCAGTAGTATCCTGGCAGGGGAAAATGAGCAGTTCTTC. Variable domain in full (rest from reference TRBV19 and TRBJ2-1): DGGITQSPKYLFRKEGQNVTLSCEQNLNHDAMYWYRQDPGQGLRLIYYSQIVNDFQKGDIAEGYSVSREKKESFPLTVTSAQKNPTAFYLCASSILAGENEQFFGPGTRLTVL.

The chain couples TRBV4-1 to TRBJ2-7; tentative D call: TRBD1 (6 bases). Germline V gives CDR1 MGHRA, CDR2 YSYEKL. V lost 4 bases, J lost 3 bases, and 10 bases lay in between. The CDR3 covers 13 residues. This chain's CDR3 is CASSLGQNYEQYF. The DNA for the CDR3 is TGCGCCAGCAGCCTTGGACAGAACTACGAGCAGTACTTC.

This clone was detected only a few times. This specimen includes other DNA sequences encoding the same CDR3. The V and J genes are TRBV5-4 and TRBJ2-6; TRBD1 matches 10 bases. Germline CDR1 SGHNT, CDR2 YYREEE (reference sequence). Germline trimming cut 3 bases from V and 2 bases from J; bases unmatched to any gene: 5. The CDR3 consists of 17 residues. CDR3 nucleotides: TGTGCCAGCAGCTCCCCGGGACAGGGGCCTGGGGCCAACGTCCTGACTTTC. It translates to CASSSPGQGPGANVLTF.

The J gene is TRBJ1-6, the V gene TRBV10-2; TRBD1 is a possible D gene (6 bases). Trimming took off 4 bases at V and 9 bases at J, with 13 bases between the two ends. CDR1 is WSHSY, CDR2 SAAADI, per germline. The CDR3 consists of 14 residues. The CDR3 sequence is CASSVWDMTSPLHF. The CDR3 DNA reads as TGCGCCAGCAGTGTGTGGGACATGACTTCACCCCTCCACTTT.